Below, 25 T cell receptor beta chains from the same sample are listed, as sequenced in a study of T cell responses to AZD1222 COVID-19 vaccine. The table came from immunoSEQ multiplex PCR; TCRdb's copy has only in-frame clones and leaves some out. This table holds over 90,000 clones, roughly 84% found once. Here the sequenced sample was peripheral blood, taken on day 0 of AZD1222 vaccination. These receptors were obtained from an adult in good health.

This clone was seen a single time. This chain joins TRBV9 and TRBJ2-6; no clear D. V lost 0 bases and J lost 4, with 8 bases in between. CDR1 SGDLS and CDR2 YYNGEE come from the germline V gene. CDR3 length equals 15 residues. CDR3 in amino acids: CASSVVGPGANVLTF. The CDR3 region has the DNA TGTGCCAGCAGCGTAGTAGGTCCCGGGGCCAACGTCCTGACTTTC.

The genes are TRBV7-3 and TRBJ2-3; weak D call: TRBD2 (6 bases). The CDR3 extends over 17 amino acids. Germline CDR1 is SGHTA and CDR2 is FQGTGA. Trimming cost V 2 bases and J 4 bases, with 19 bases left between them. The CDR3 DNA sequence: TGTGCCAGCAGCTTAGGTCTGCAGGCGGGGCAGGCAGATACGCAGTATTTT. As protein: CASSLGLQAGQADTQYF.

This clone appeared once. The genes are TRBV3-1 (or the pseudogene TRBV3-2) and TRBJ2-5; weak D call: TRBD1 (5 bases). The V gene lost 0 bases and the J gene lost 5 bases, with 10 bases spanning the gap. CDR3 size: 14 residues. CDR1 LGHDT and CDR2 YNNKEL come from the germline V gene (reference sequence). DNA for the CDR3: TGTGCCAGCAGCCAAGATACACCAGGGGAGACCCAGTACTTC. This gives the protein CASSQDTPGETQYF.

This clone was recorded a few times. The chain recombines TRBV5-6 with TRBJ1-6; D is ambiguous. Germline CDR1 reads SGHDT; CDR2 reads YYEEEE. V lost 4 bases, J lost 9 bases, and 17 bases lay in between. This CDR3 comprises 15 residues. DNA for the CDR3: TGTGCCAGCAGCGGTTACTTGGGTGATGGTTCACCCCTCCACTTT. It is translated as CASSGYLGDGSPLHF.

The chain carries TRBV11-2 and TRBJ2-7; weak D call: TRBD2 (5 bases). CDR3 length: 14 residues. CDR1 SGHAT and CDR2 FQNNGV come from the germline V gene. V lost 1 base and J lost 3, with 10 bases in between. CDR3 residues: CASSLVAFGYEQYF. The DNA for the CDR3 is TGTGCCAGCAGCTTAGTAGCGTTCGGCTACGAGCAGTACTTC.

The chain is built from TRBV10-3 and TRBJ2-5; D is uncertain. This CDR3 is 14 amino acids long. The V end lost 0 bases, the J end lost 4 bases, and 9 bases lay between the germline ends. Germline V CDR1 and CDR2: ENHRY, SYGVKD. The CDR3 DNA sequence: TGTGCCATCAGTGAGTCCAACCGGGTAGAGACCCAGTACTTC. This gives the protein CAISESNRVETQYF.

The chain carries TRBV7-2 and TRBJ2-6; TRBD1 is a possible D gene (6 bases). CDR3 length: 17 amino acids. From germline, CDR1 is SGHTA and CDR2 FQGNSA. Trimming stripped 5 bases from V and 1 base from J, with 15 bases between. The CDR3 is CASSQQGSHSGANVLTF. The CDR3 nucleotides read TGTGCCAGCAGCCAACAGGGTTCACATTCTGGGGCCAACGTCCTGACTTTC. Drawing the rest from reference TRBV7-2 and TRBJ2-6, the complete variable domain is GAGVSQSPSNKVTEKGKDVELRCDPISGHTALYWYRQSLGQGLEFLIYFQGNSAPDKSGLPSDRFSAERTGGSVSTLTIQRTQQEDSAVYLCASSQQGSHSGANVLTFGAGSRLTVL.

The J gene is TRBJ1-1, the V gene TRBV11-3; D call uncertain. V lost 0 bases and J 2 bases, leaving 4 bases between the germline ends. Germline values: CDR1 SGHNT, CDR2 YENEEA. This CDR3 comprises 13 residues. CDR3 nucleotide sequence: TGTGCCAGCAGCTTAGAAGATAACACTGAAGCTTTCTTT. The encoded protein is CASSLEDNTEAFF.

The chain couples TRBV4-3 to TRBJ1-2, with 7 bases lining up with TRBD1. CDR1 and CDR2 from the germline V gene are LGHNA and YSLEER. This CDR3 spans 15 amino acids. The J segment lost 5 bases and the V segment lost 1 base, leaving 7 bases of the junction unmatched. CDR3 in DNA: TGCGCCAGCAGCCAAGCCCTAGACAGGGAGTATGGCTACACCTTC. This translates into CASSQALDREYGYTF.

V is TRBV24-1 and J is TRBJ2-1, with 8 positions matching TRBD1. The CDR3 is 14 amino acids. The J segment lost 8 bases and the V segment lost 7 bases, leaving 9 bases of the junction unmatched. Looked up from germline, CDR1 is KGHDR and CDR2 is SFDVKD. This CDR3 reads CATRGQGENHEQFF. CDR3 in DNA: TGTGCCACCAGAGGACAGGGCGAAAACCATGAGCAGTTCTTC.

The chain uses TRBV21-1 and TRBJ1-2. TRBV21-1 is recorded as a pseudogene. This CDR3 region has 13 residues. The DNA for the CDR3 is TGTGCCAGCAACCGGAGGGGGGGCTATGGCTACACCTTC. Its translation: CASNRRGGYGYTF.

The CDR3 bases are TGCAGCGTTGAACCAGCGGGAAAGAACACCGGGGAGCTGTTTTTT. It yields the protein CSVEPAGKNTGELFF. The chain recombines TRBV29-1 with TRBJ2-2; 7 bases map to TRBD2. Germline-derived CDR1 and CDR2 are SQVTM and ANQGSEA. The CDR3 has 15 residues. The trim removed 2 bases at V and 1 base at J, leaving 4 bases unmatched.

As DNA, the CDR3 is TGTGCCAGCAGCGACAGGGGAGGGACCCAGTACTTC. Protein: CASSDRGGTQYF. This rearrangement joins TRBV7-2 to TRBJ2-5; TRBD1 matches at 8 bases. CDR3 length: 12 residues. The V gene end was trimmed by 5 bases and the J gene end by 7 bases; junction bases not matched to a gene: 3. CDR1 and CDR2 (germline): SGHTA, FQGNSA.

The V and J genes are TRBV6-6 and TRBJ2-1; 10 bases line up with TRBD2. CDR1 is MNHNY, CDR2 SVGAGI, per germline (reference sequence). The CDR3 is made up of 14 amino acids. The V and J ends lost 6 bases and 6 bases, in that order; junction bases with no gene match: 5. The CDR3 nucleotides read TGTGCCAGCAGGGAGCGGGAGGGCGGCAATGAGCAGTTCTTC. Its translation: CASREREGGNEQFF.

The chain carries TRBV6-5 and TRBJ2-5; 8 nucleotides match TRBD2. There are 14 residues in the CDR3. Germline CDR1 MNHEY, CDR2 SVGAGI. Trimming cost V 4 bases and J 5 bases; bases outside gene matches: 6. CDR3 DNA: TGTGCCAGCAGTTCAGCGGGAGCAGGGGAGACCCAGTACTTC. Encoded protein: CASSSAGAGETQYF.

The rearrangement joins TRBV14 to TRBJ1-4, with D perhaps matching TRBD1 (6 bases). Deletions cut 1 base from V and 11 bases from J, with 14 bases between. Germline V CDR1 and CDR2: SGHDN, FVKESK. The CDR3 sequence is 14 residues long. CDR3 DNA sequence: TGTGCCAGCAGCCAAGGACTGAACAGGGCGAAACTGTTTTTT. Translating it yields CASSQGLNRAKLFF.

The CDR3 reads CASSPRQTDNSPLHF. The CDR3 DNA is TGTGCCAGCTCTCCAAGACAGACGGATAATTCACCCCTCCACTTT. V usage is TRBV18 and J usage is TRBJ1-6; a weak D match, TRBD1 (5 bases). The CDR3 covers 15 residues. The V end lost 6 bases, the J end lost 5 bases, and 14 bases lay between the germline ends. CDR1 is KGHSH, CDR2 LQKENI, per germline.

This clone showed up just a few times. The rearrangement links TRBV24-1 to TRBJ1-1; the D gene is possibly TRBD1 (6 bases). V lost 7 bases, J lost 1 base, and 9 bases lay in between. Germline assignment: CDR1 KGHDR and CDR2 SFDVKD. The CDR3 covers 13 residues. The CDR3 is CATRDRPNTEAFF. The CDR3 bases are TGTGCCACCAGAGACAGGCCGAACACTGAAGCTTTCTTT.

V usage is TRBV5-1 and J usage is TRBJ2-3, with 8 bases aligning to TRBD1. CDR3 size: 15 residues. V lost 7 bases, J lost 0 bases, and 7 bases stayed unmatched. CDR1 and CDR2 (germline): SGHRS, YFSETQ. This CDR3 is CASGSGTGSTDTQYF. The CDR3 DNA reads as TGCGCCAGCGGGAGTGGGACAGGCAGCACAGATACGCAGTATTTT.

The chain couples TRBV19 to TRBJ1-5, with D perhaps TRBD1 (6 bases). Germline CDR1 reads LNHDA; CDR2 reads SQIVND (reference sequence). This CDR3 region has 15 residues. V lost 3 bases and J 5 bases, leaving 14 bases between the germline ends. CDR3 amino acids: CASSIRTGGDQPQHF. In DNA form, the CDR3 reads TGTGCCAGTAGTATCCGGACGGGGGGCGATCAGCCCCAGCATTTT.

V gene TRBV10-3 combines with J gene TRBJ2-2, with a tentative D call TRBD2 (6 bases). Germline V lookup: CDR1 ENHRY, CDR2 SYGVKD. This CDR3 is 16 amino acids long. V lost 6 bases to trimming and J lost 3 bases, with 17 bases between them. CDR3 residues: CAIRGAGSGDTGELFF. In DNA, the CDR3 is TGTGCCATCAGAGGAGCGGGCTCGGGGGACACCGGGGAGCTGTTTTTT.

The chain joins TRBV5-6 to TRBJ2-3; 8 nucleotides line up with TRBD2. Per the germline V gene, CDR1 is SGHDT and CDR2 is YYEEEE. The CDR3 spans 15 residues. J lost 2 bases, V lost 1 base, and 3 bases had no gene match. The CDR3 spells CASSLRLANTDTQYF. CDR3 bases: TGTGCCAGCAGCTTGAGACTAGCGAACACAGATACGCAGTATTTT.

The J gene is TRBJ2-3, the V gene TRBV7-2, with 8 bases fitting TRBD2. The CDR3 length is 13 residues. Unmatched junction bases numbered 7, after V lost 4 bases and J lost 10 bases. Looked up from germline, CDR1 is SGHTA and CDR2 is FQGNSA. The CDR3 DNA is TGTGCCAGCAGCTCGGGACTAGTCTCCGCGCAGTATTTT. It is translated as CASSSGLVSAQYF.

This clone was observed once. The gene calls are TRBV11-3 and TRBJ1-1; D is unclear. This CDR3 is built from 11 residues. Germline loops: CDR1 SGHNT, CDR2 YENEEA. Between the trimmed V and J ends, which lost 6 bases and 2 bases, there was a span of 4 bases. CDR3 region: CASRYNTEAFF. CDR3 nucleotides: TGTGCCAGCAGGTATAACACTGAAGCTTTCTTT.

V gene TRBV24-1 combines with J gene TRBJ1-2; TRBD1 might be the D (5 bases). V shed 6 bases and J shed 4 bases, with 14 bases lying between them. CDR1 and CDR2 (germline): KGHDR, SFDVKD. CDR3 size: 14 residues. In nucleotides, the CDR3 is TGTGCCACCAGTCAGTCACAAGGGACCTATGGCTACACCTTC. Translated, it gives CATSQSQGTYGYTF.